The clone carrying this T cell receptor (beta chain) was recorded only once. Its target is unknown. This record belongs to a study of cytomegalovirus exposure and HLA in healthy donors. Overall study results and limits: Cytomegalovirus association was listed for 164 TCR beta chains. Associated with HLA alleles at 0.05 false discovery rate in a later analysis were 15,000 to 20,000 TCR beta sequences. Earlier findings revealed that most TCR beta V segments proved productive either about 87% or about 30% of the time.

Amplification used 60 Vbeta primers and 13 Jbeta primers. TCRdb's copy holds only in-frame clones and misses some; the assay was immunoSEQ multiplex PCR. Among about 130,000 clones, 75% to 85% were seen once, and the ten largest hold 3.3%. V lost 2 bases and J lost 3, with 11 bases in between. Germline loops: CDR1 MGHRA, CDR2 YSYEKL. The CDR3 contains 15 residues. The chain uses TRBV4-1 and TRBJ1-3; TRBD1 might be the D (5 bases). Sequenced: PBMCs. The clonotype was recovered from a male donor in good health and CMV-seronegative. The CDR3 DNA reads TGCGCCAGCAGCCAACCCGGGACTCATGGAAACACCATATATTTT. This encodes CASSQPGTHGNTIYF.